These T cell receptor beta chains were read from a single sample in a study of shared clonotypes between healthy human individuals. Clones were read by immunoSEQ multiplex PCR, and TCRdb kept only the in-frame ones, dropping some. The table shows 2 million to 3 million clones, with 80% to 95% occurring only once. Sequenced material: naive CD4+ T cells from PBMCs. The source is a man aged 18 to 29 in good health. Some clones in this sample may be carry-over from other donors' samples. CDR3s leave out the opening cysteine and the closing phenylalanine or tryptophan. D genes are given only for firm matches.

d_gene,len,v_gene,CDR3aa
TRBD2,15,TRBV5-1,ASSPPSSGFSYNEQF
TRBD2,13,TRBV10-3,AIRGTSGTQETQY
.,12,TRBV9,ASSVGYPTYEQY
TRBD1,12,TRBV28,ASSRTGGPYGYT
.,13,TRBV7-6,ASSLGGPTADTQY
TRBD1,12,TRBV18,ASSPGQYTDTQY
.,12,TRBV7-6,ASSLRGASYEQY
TRBD1,12,TRBV27,ASSHGATGGSAF
.,13,TRBV7-9,ASSSRRDPYNEQF
TRBD1,13,TRBV28,ASSSVTGGTDTQY
TRBD1,12,TRBV27,ASSLQGETYGYT
.,14,TRBV14,ASLERHHEVSYEQY
.,13,TRBV5-8,ASSLGMGSDTEAF
.,15,TRBV5-1,ASSLGRQRQGVYEQY
.,12,TRBV6-6,ASSSGPTNYGYT
TRBD2,14,TRBV7-3,ASSMGTSDTGGTQY
.,12,TRBV9,ASSPRERNTEAF
.,6,TRBV20-1,SERDRF
.,13,TRBV28,ASSANHLAKNIQY
TRBD2,14,TRBV7-9,ASSPRTSGGRETQY
TRBD1,10,TRBV28,ASRGQGNEQY
TRBD2,12,TRBV28,ASSGTSGVNEQF
TRBD1,12,TRBV2,ASSDKTGVSAAF
TRBD1,10,TRBV29-1,SARQGQETQY
.,8,TRBV30,ASGAYEQY
TRBD1,14,TRBV5-6,ASSYRAGGTNEKLF
.,13,TRBV6-6,ASSWFRAGNQPQH
.,15,TRBV7-3,ASSLGPPQQGNYGYT
.,18,TRBV10-1,ASSEGRGRVGGQNSYEQY
.,9,TRBV20-1,SSAPYNEQF
.,13,TRBV5-1,ASTPQGETNEKLF
.,13,TRBV27,ASSPARATNEKLF
TRBD1,14,TRBV7-9,ASSQGGGALNYGYT
.,12,TRBV19,ASSIVTRVQPQH
.,12,TRBV5-1,ASSLVGRAYEQY
.,14,TRBV28,ASSAPGSATNEKLF
TRBD2,11,TRBV28,ASLGEGYNEQF
.,13,TRBV28,ASSPPRNRASEQY
.,13,TRBV9,ASSVGRNSGNTIY
.,13,TRBV5-4,ASSLPRPHYNEQF
.,11,TRBV5-1,ASSLGLPDSWF